The clone carrying this T cell receptor (beta chain) has just one count. This entry belongs to a study of blood T cell repertoires in COVID-19. As for the study in general: Acute-phase and convalescent COVID-19 samples originated in the United States, Italy and Spain.

Methods used by the authors: How many nucleated cells were present was estimated from reference gene primer amplification. Sequencing used immunoSEQ multiplex PCR; TCRdb keeps in-frame clones, though not all of them. That table furnishes V, J and clone size, whereas the DNA furnished D and trimming. The data contain about 210,000 clones, 65% to 85% of them singletons. The CDR3 runs 14 residues. Germline-derived CDR1 and CDR2 are SNHLY and FYNNEI. J lost 2 bases, V lost 6 bases, and 4 bases had no gene match. Input material: peripheral blood. The source of this sequence is a man aged 45 to 65 with active or convalescent COVID-19. V and J are TRBV2 and TRBJ2-1, with 7 bases identical to TRBD1. The CDR3 region is CASRGDSTYNEQFF. CDR3 sequence (DNA): TGTGCCAGCAGGGGGGACAGTACCTACAATGAGCAGTTCTTC. Full variable domain (rest looked up from reference TRBV2 and TRBJ2-1): EPEVTQTPSHQVTQMGQEVILRCVPISNHLYFYWYRQILGQKVEFLVSFYNNEISEKSEIFDDQFSVERPDGSNFTLKIRSTKLEDSAMYFCASRGDSTYNEQFFGPGTRLTVL.